This T cell receptor (beta chain) appears in the sequencing data of a study of T cell repertoires in cytomegalovirus infection. Overall study: Public TCR beta signatures were indicative of both CMV infection and a matching HLA type.

The CDR3 length is 16 residues. Trimming took 6 bases from V and 5 from J; bases not matched to a gene: 14. Via MiXCR, TCRdb re-called the reads, giving one row per CDR3 protein. The sample lists around 450,000 distinct CDR3 sequences, about a third occurring once. In its sample, this clonotype was seen many times. Sequenced material: PBMCs. This chain connects TRBV12-3 or TRBV12-4 to TRBJ1-1, with 8 bases aligning to TRBD1. The sequence was collected from a human donor in good health (CMV status not recorded). Some clones in this sample may be carry-over from other donors' samples. As DNA, the CDR3 is TGTGCCAGCAGAGAGGGGGGTCAGGGGGCGTTGACTGAAGCTTTCTTT. It yields the protein CASREGGQGALTEAFF.